The 10 T cell receptor beta chains below all came from one sample that was sequenced in a study of regulatory T cells in long-lasting Graves disease. iRepertoire HTBI primers and Arm-PCR of CDR3 regions built TCR beta libraries. TCRdb reprocessed the multiplex PCR reads via MiXCR and lists one record per CDR3 protein. The table has 300,000 or so distinct CDR3 sequences, around 19% seen once; the top ten hold less than 35%. Time point: persistent/refractory GD, antithyroid drugs over 5 years with positive TRAb. PBMC-derived RNA was used for the TCR library. This sample comprised peripheral blood mononuclear cells (PBMCs), obtained when the disease was refractory, from a patient treated with antithyroid drugs. The source of these receptors is a female donor with Graves disease.

The rearrangement uses TRBV5-5 and TRBJ1-6; D is unclear. V was clipped by 4 bases and J by 9 bases, with 14 bases between them. Per germline, CDR1 SGHKS and CDR2 YYEKEE (reference sequence). There are 14 residues in the CDR3. This CDR3 reads CASSTGSPGSPLHF. CDR3 DNA: TGTGCCAGCAGCACGGGCTCCCCGGGTTCACCCCTCCACTTT. Full variable domain (outside the CDR3, taken from reference TRBV5-5 and TRBJ1-6): DAGVTQSPTHLIKTRGQQVTLRCSPISGHKSVSWYQQVLGQGPQFIFQYYEKEERGRGNFPDRFSARQFPNYSSELNVNALLLGDSALYLCASSTGSPGSPLHFGNGTRLTVT.

In regard to this clonotype: This sequence may be a read error, since a much larger clone differs from it by one base. CDR3: CASSARAGLWRTTNEKLFF. The CDR3 coding sequence is TGTGCCAGCAGCGCGCGCGCCGGGCTCTGGAGAACAACTAATGAAAAACTGTTTTTT. The V gene is TRBV9, the J gene TRBJ1-4; no clear D gene. This CDR3 is built from 19 residues. V gave up 3 bases and J gave up 0 bases, with 21 bases separating them. Germline-derived CDR1 and CDR2 are SGDLS and YYNGEE.

This chain connects TRBV7-8 to TRBJ1-5, with no clear D. Germline V gives CDR1 SGHVS, CDR2 FQNEAQ. Between the trimmed V and J ends, which lost 0 bases and 0 bases, there was a span of 9 bases. This CDR3 contains 16 residues. The DNA of the CDR3 is TGTGCCAGCAGCTTAGCGTCGGCAGCTAGCAATCAGCCCCAGCATTTT. This gives the protein CASSLASAASNQPQHF.

In its sample, this clonotype was seen once. The V gene is TRBV4-2, the J gene TRBJ1-6; perhaps TRBD1 as D (6 bases). The CDR3 loop spans 16 amino acids. CDR1 and CDR2 from the germline V gene are LGHNA and YNFKEQ. Trimming left V 0 bases short and J 5 bases short, with 11 bases between. Here the CDR3 DNA reads TGTGCCAGCAGCCAAGACGCAGGGGCGGATAATTCACCCCTCCACTTT. Encoded protein: CASSQDAGADNSPLHF.

Concerning this clonotype: Given a much more abundant clone one base away, this may be a read error. Likely a read error: the CDR3 ends without its conserved phenylalanine or tryptophan. The genes are TRBV6-2 or TRBV6-3 and TRBJ2-5, with TRBD2 matching over 10 bases. Germline V gene data show CDR1 as MNHEY and CDR2 as SVGEGT. Germline trimming cut 2 bases from V and 5 bases from J; bases unmatched to any gene: 5. CDR3 length: 15 amino acids. CDR3 coding DNA: TGTGCCAGCAGTTACAGCGGGGGGGCACTCGAGACCCAGTACTCC. It is translated as CASSYSGGALETQYS.

This chain links TRBV12-3 or TRBV12-4 with TRBJ2-7, with TRBD1 matching 10 bases. The trim removed 3 bases at V and 3 bases at J, leaving 14 bases unmatched. This CDR3 comprises 18 residues. This chain's CDR3 is CASSFYLGWDRGFYEQYF. CDR3 sequence (DNA): TGTGCCAGCAGTTTTTATTTAGGGTGGGACAGGGGATTCTACGAGCAGTACTTC.

This chain uses TRBV5-1 with TRBJ1-5, with D maybe TRBD1 (5 bases). The CDR3 sequence is 14 residues long. Germline CDR1 SGHRS, CDR2 YFSETQ. Trimming shortened V by 0 bases and J by 5 bases, and 9 bases separated the two germline ends. CDR3 loop: CASSLGTIDQPQHF. DNA for the CDR3: TGCGCCAGCAGCTTGGGGACAATAGATCAGCCCCAGCATTTT.

This clonotype showed up many times. The gene calls are TRBV29-1 and TRBJ2-7; weak D call: TRBD1 (6 bases). V lost 4 bases, J lost 3 bases, and 13 bases lay in between. This CDR3 has 13 residues. CDR1 and CDR2 from the germline V gene are SQVTM and ANQGSEA. The CDR3 protein is CSVAVGAGYEQYF. CDR3 bases: TGCAGCGTTGCCGTGGGGGCAGGCTACGAGCAGTACTTC.

This clonotype occurred many times. The chain couples TRBV15 to TRBJ1-6; D is perhaps TRBD1 (5 bases). Trimming removed 5 bases from V and 3 bases from J, with 8 bases in between. The CDR3 consists of 14 residues. The germline V gene has CDR1 LNHNV and CDR2 YYDKDF (reference sequence). The CDR3 DNA reads as TGTGCCACCAGCTCCGACAGCTATAATTCACCCCTCCACTTT. Translating gives CATSSDSYNSPLHF.

In its sample, this clonotype was seen many times. The chain recombines TRBV6-2 or TRBV6-3 with TRBJ1-1; no definite D call. The CDR3 runs to 11 residues. Looked up from germline, CDR1 is MNHEY and CDR2 is SVGEGT. V was clipped by 8 bases and J by 1 base, with 5 bases between them. CDR3 in DNA: TGTGCCAGCGGTAGGAACACTGAAGCTTTCTTT. Translation gives CASGRNTEAFF.